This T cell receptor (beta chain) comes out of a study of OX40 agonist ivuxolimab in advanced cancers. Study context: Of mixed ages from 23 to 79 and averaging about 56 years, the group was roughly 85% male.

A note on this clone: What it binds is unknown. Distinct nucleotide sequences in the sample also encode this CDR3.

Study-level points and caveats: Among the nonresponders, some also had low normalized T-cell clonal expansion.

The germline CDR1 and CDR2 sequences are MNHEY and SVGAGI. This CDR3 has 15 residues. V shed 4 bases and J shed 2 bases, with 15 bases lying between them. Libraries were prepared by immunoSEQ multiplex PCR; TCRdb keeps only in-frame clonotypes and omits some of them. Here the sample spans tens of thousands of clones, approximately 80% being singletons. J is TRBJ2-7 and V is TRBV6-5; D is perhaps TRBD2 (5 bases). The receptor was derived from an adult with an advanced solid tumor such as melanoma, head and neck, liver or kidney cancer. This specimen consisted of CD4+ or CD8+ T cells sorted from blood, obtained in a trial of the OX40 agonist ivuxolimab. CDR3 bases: TGTGCCAGCAGTTCGGCCGGAGGCGGAACCTACGAGCAGTACTTC. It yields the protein CASSSAGGGTYEQYF.